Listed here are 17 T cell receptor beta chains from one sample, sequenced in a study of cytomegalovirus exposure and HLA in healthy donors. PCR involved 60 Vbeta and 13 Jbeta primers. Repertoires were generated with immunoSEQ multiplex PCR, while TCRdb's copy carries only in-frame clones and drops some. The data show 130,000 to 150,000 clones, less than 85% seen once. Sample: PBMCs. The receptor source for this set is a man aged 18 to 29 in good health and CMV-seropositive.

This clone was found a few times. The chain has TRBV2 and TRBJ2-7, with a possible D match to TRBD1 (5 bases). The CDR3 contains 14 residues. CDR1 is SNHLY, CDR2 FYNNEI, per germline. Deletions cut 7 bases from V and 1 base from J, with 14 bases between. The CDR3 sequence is CASKKEKGSYEQYF. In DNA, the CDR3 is TGTGCCAGCAAAAAGGAGAAGGGGTCCTACGAGCAGTACTTC. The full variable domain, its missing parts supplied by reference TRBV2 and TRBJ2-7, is EPEVTQTPSHQVTQMGQEVILRCVPISNHLYFYWYRQILGQKVEFLVSFYNNEISEKSEIFDDQFSVERPDGSNFTLKIRSTKLEDSAMYFCASKKEKGSYEQYFGPGTRLTVT.

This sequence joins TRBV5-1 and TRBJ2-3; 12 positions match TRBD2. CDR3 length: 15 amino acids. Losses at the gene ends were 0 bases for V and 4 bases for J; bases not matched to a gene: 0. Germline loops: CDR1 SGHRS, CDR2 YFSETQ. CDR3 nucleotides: TGCGCCAGCAGCTTGGCTAGCGGGGGGGCAGATACGCAGTATTTT. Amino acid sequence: CASSLASGGADTQYF.

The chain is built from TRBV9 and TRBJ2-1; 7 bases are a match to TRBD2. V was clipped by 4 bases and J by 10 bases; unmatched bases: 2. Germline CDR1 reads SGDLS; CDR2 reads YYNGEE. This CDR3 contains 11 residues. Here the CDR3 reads CASSHGGEQFF. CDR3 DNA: TGTGCCAGCAGCCACGGGGGGGAGCAGTTCTTC. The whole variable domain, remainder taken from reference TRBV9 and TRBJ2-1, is DSGVTQTPKHLITATGQRVTLRCSPRSGDLSVYWYQQSLDQGLQFLIQYYNGEERAKGNILERFSAQQFPDLHSELNLSSLELGDSALYFCASSHGGEQFFGPGTRLTVL.

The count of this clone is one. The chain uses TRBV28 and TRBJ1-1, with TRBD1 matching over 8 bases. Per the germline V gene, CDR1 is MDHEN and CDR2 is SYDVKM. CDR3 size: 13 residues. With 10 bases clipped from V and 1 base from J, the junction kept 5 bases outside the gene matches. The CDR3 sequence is CAIRTGRNTEAFF. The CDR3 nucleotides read TGTGCCATCAGGACAGGGAGGAACACTGAAGCTTTCTTT.

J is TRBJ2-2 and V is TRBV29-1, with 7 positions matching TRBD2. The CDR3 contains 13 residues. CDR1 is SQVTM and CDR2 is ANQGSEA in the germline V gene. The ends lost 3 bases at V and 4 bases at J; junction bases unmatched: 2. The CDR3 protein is CSVDLAVTGELFF. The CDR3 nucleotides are TGCAGCGTTGATCTAGCGGTCACCGGGGAGCTGTTTTTT.

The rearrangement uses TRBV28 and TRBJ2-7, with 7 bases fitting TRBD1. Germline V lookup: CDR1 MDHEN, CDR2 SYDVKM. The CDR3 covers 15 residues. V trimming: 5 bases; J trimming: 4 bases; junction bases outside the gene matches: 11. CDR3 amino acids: CASSLRQGRLYEQYF. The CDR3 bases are TGTGCCAGCAGTCTAAGACAGGGAAGGTTGTACGAGCAGTACTTC.

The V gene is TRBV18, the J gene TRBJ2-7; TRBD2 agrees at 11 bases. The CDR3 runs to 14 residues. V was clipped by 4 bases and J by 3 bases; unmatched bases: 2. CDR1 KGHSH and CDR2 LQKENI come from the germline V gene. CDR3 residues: CASSRGLADYEQYF. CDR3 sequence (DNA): TGTGCCAGCTCACGGGGACTAGCGGACTACGAGCAGTACTTC. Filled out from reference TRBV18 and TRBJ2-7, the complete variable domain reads NAGVMQNPRHLVRRRGQEARLRCSPMKGHSHVYWYRQLPEEGLKFMVYLQKENIIDESGMPKERFSAEFPKEGPSILRIQQVVRGDSAAYFCASSRGLADYEQYFGPGTRLTVT.

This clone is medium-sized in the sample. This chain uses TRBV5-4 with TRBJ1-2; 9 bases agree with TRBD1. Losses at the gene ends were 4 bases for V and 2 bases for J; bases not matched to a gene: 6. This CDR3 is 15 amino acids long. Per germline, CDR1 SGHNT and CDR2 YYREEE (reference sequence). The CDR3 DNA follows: TGTGCCAGCAGCCAGAGGGGACAGGGAAACTATGGCTACACCTTC. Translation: CASSQRGQGNYGYTF.

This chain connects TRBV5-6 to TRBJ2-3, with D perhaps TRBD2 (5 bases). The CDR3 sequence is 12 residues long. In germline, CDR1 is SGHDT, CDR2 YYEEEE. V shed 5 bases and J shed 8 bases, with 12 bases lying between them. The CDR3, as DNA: TGTGCCAGCAGTTCCGGGGAAGGTACGCAGTATTTT. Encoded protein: CASSSGEGTQYF.

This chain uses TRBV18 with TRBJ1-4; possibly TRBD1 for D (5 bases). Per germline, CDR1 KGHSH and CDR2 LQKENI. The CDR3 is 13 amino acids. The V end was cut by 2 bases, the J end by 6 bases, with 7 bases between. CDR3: CASSPGGDEKLFF. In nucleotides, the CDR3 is TGTGCCAGCTCACCAGGAGGGGATGAAAAACTGTTTTTT.

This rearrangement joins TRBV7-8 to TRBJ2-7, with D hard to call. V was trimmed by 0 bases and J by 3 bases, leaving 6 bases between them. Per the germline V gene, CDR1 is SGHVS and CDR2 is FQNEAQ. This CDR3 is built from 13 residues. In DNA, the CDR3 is TGTGCCAGCAGCTTAGCGCGTGACTACGAGCAGTACTTC. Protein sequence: CASSLARDYEQYF.

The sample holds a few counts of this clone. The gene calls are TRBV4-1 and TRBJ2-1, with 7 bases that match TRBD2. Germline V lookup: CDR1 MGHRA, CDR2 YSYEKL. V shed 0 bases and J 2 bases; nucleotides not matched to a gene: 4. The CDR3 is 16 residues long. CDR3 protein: CASSQDGGVTYNEQFF. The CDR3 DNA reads TGCGCCAGCAGCCAAGATGGGGGGGTCACCTACAATGAGCAGTTCTTC.

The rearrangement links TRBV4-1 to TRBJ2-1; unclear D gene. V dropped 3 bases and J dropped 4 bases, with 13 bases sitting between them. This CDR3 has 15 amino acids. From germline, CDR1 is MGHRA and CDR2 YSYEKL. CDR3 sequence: CASSHATARYNEQFF. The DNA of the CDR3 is TGCGCCAGCAGCCACGCGACGGCGAGGTACAATGAGCAGTTCTTC.

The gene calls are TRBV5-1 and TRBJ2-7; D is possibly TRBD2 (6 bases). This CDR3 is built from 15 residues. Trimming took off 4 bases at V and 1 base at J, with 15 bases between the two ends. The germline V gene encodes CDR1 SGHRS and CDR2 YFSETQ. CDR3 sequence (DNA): TGCGCCAGCAGCCCCCGGGACGGGGGTTCCTACGAGCAGTACTTC. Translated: CASSPRDGGSYEQYF.

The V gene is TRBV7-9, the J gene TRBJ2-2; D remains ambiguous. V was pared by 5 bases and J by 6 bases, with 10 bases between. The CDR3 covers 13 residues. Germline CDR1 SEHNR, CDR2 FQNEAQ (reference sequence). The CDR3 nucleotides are TGTGCCAGCAGCCGAGCCCCCGCCGGGGAGCTGTTTTTT. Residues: CASSRAPAGELFF.

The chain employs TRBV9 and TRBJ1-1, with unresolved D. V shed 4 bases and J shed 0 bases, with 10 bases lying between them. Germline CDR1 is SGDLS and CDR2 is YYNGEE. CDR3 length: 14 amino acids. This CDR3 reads CASSPSGVNTEAFF. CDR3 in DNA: TGTGCCAGCAGCCCCTCGGGAGTGAACACTGAAGCTTTCTTT.

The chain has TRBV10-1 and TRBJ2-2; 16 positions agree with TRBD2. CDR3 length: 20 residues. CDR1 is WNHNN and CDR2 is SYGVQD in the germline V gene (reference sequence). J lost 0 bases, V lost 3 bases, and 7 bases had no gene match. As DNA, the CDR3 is TGCGCCAGCAGTGACCCCGGGACTAGCGGGGGGGCCCCGAACACCGGGGAGCTGTTTTTT. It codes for CASSDPGTSGGAPNTGELFF.